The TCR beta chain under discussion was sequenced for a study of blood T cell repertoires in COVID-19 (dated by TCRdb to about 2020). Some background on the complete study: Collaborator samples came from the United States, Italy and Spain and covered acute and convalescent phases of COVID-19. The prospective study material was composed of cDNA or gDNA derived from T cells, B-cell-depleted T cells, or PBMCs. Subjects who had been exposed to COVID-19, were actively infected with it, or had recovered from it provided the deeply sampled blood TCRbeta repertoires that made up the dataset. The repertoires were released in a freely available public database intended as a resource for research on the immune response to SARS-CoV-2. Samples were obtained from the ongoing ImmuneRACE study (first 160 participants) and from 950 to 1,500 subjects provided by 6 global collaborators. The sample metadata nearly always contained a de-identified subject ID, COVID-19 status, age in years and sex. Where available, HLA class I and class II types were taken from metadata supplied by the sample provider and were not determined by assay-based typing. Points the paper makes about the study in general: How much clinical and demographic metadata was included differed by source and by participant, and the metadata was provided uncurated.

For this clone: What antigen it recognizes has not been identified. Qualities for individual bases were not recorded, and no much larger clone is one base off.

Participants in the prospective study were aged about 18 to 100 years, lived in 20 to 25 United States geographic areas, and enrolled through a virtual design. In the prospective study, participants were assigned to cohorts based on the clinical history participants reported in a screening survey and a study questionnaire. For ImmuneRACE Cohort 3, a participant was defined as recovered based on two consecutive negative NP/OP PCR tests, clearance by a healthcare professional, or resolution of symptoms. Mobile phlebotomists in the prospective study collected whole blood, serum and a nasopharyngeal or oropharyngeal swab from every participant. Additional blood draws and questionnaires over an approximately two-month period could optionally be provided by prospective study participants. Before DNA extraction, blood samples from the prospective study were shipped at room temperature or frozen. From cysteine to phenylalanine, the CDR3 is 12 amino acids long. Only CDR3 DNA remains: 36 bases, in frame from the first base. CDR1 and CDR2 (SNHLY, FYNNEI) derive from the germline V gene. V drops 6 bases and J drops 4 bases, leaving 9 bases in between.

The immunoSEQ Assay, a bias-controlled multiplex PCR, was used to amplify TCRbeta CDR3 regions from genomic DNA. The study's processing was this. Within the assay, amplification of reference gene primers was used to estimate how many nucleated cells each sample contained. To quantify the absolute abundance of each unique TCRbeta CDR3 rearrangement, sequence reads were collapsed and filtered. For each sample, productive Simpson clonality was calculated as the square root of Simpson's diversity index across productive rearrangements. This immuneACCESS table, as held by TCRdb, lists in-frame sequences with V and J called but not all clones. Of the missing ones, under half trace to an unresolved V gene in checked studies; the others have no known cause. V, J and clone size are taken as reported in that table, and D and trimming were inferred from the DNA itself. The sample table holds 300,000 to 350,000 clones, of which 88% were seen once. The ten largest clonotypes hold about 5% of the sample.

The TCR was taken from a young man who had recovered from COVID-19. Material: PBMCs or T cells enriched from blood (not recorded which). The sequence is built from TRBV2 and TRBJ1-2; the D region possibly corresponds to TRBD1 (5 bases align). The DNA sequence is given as TGTGCCAGCAGGACAGACCGCTATGGCTACACCTTC. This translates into CASRTDRYGYTF.